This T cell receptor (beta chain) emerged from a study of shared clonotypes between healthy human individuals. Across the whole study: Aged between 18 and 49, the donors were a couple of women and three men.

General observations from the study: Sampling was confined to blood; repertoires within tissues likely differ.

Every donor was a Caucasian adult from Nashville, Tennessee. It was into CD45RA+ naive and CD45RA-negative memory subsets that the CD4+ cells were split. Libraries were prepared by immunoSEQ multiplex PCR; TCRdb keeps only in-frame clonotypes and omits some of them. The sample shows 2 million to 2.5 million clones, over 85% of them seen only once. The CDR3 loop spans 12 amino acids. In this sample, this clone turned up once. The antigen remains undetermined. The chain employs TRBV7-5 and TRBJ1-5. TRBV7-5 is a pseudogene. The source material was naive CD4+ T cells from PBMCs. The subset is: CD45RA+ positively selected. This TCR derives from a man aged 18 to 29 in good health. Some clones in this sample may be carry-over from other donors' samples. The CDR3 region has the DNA TGTGTCAGAAGCTCCGCCCCTGGACCTAGGCGTTTT. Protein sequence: CVRSSAPGPRRF.